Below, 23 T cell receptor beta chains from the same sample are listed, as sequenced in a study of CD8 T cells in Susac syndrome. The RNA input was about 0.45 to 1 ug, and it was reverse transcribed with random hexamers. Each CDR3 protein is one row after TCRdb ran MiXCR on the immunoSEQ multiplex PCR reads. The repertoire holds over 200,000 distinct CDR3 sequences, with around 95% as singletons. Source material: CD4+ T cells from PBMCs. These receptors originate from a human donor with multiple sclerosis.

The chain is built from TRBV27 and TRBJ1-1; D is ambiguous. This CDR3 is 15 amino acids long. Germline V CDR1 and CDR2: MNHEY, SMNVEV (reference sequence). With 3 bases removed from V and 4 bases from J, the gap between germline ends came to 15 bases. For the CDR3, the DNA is TGTGCCAGCAGTTTGCTGTCCGGGAGTGCCACTGAAGCTTTCTTT. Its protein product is CASSLLSGSATEAFF.

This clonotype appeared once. The CDR3 region is CSAGQMNTGELFF. CDR3 nucleotides: TGCAGCGCCGGACAGATGAACACCGGGGAGCTGTTTTTT. This sequence joins TRBV29-1 and TRBJ2-2, with D perhaps matching TRBD1 (6 bases). Trimming shortened V by 7 bases and J by 1 base, and 10 bases separated the two germline ends. There are 13 residues in the CDR3. Germline lookup yields CDR1 SQVTM and CDR2 ANQGSEA.

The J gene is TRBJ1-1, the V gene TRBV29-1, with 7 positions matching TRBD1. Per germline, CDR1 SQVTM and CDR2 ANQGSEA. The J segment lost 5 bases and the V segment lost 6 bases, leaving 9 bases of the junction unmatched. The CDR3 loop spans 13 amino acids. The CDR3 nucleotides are TGCAGCGTAGTGACAGGGTTGGGGACTGAAGCTTTCTTT. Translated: CSVVTGLGTEAFF.

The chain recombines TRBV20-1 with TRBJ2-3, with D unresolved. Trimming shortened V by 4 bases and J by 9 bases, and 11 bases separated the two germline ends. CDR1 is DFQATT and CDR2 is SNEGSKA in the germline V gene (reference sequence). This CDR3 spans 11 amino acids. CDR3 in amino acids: CSAKDLRTQYF. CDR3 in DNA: TGCAGTGCTAAAGATCTTAGGACGCAGTATTTT.

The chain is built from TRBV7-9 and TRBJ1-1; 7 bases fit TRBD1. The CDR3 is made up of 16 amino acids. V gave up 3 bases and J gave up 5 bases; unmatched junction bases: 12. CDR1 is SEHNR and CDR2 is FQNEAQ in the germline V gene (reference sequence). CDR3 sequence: CASSLTGRGLGTEAFF. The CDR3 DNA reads TGTGCCAGCAGCTTGACAGGGCGGGGTTTAGGGACTGAAGCTTTCTTT. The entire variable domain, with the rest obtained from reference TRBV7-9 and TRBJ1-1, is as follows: DTGVSQNPRHKITKRGQNVTFRCDPISEHNRLYWYRQTLGQGPEFLTYFQNEAQLEKSRLLSDRFSAERPKGSFSTLEIQRTEQGDSAMYLCASSLTGRGLGTEAFFGQGTRLTVV.

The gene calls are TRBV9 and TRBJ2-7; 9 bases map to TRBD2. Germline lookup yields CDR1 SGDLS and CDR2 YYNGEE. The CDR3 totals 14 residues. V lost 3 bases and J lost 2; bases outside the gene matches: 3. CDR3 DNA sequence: TGTGCCAGCAGCGCCGGGACTAGCACCTACGAGCAGTACTTC. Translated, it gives CASSAGTSTYEQYF.

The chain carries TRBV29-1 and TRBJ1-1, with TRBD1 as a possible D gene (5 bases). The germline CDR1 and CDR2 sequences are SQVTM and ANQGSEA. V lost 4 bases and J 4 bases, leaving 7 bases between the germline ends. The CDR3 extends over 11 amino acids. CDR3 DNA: TGCAGCGTTGGTGGGGCCACTGAAGCTTTCTTT. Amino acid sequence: CSVGGATEAFF. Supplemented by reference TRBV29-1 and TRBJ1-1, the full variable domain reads SAVISQKPSRDICQRGTSLTIQCQVDSQVTMMFWYRQQPGQSLTLIATANQGSEATYESGFVIDKFPISRPNLTFSTLTVSNMSPEDSSIYLCSVGGATEAFFGQGTRLTVV.

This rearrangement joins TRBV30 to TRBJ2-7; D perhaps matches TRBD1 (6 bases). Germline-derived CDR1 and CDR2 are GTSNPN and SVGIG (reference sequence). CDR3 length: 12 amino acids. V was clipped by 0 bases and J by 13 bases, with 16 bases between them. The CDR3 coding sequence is TGTGCCTGGAGTGTACCCCAGGGGCCGTCTTACTTC. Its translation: CAWSVPQGPSYF.

CDR3 DNA sequence: TGCAGCGTGGGCCGGGGGTCCTCTGGGGCCAACGTCCTGACTTTC. Protein: CSVGRGSSGANVLTF. This chain connects TRBV29-1 to TRBJ2-6; D perhaps matches TRBD2 (6 bases). CDR3 length: 15 residues. CDR1 SQVTM and CDR2 ANQGSEA come from the germline V gene. The V and J ends lost 6 bases and 0 bases respectively, with 12 bases between them.

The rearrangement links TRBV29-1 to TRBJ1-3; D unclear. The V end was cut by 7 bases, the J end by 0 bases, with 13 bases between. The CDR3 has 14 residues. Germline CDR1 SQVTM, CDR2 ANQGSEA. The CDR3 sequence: CSAKEVTSGNTIYF. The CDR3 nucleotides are TGCAGCGCCAAAGAAGTAACCTCTGGAAACACCATATATTTT. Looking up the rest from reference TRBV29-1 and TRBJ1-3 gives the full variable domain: SAVISQKPSRDICQRGTSLTIQCQVDSQVTMMFWYRQQPGQSLTLIATANQGSEATYESGFVIDKFPISRPNLTFSTLTVSNMSPEDSSIYLCSAKEVTSGNTIYFGEGSWLTVV.

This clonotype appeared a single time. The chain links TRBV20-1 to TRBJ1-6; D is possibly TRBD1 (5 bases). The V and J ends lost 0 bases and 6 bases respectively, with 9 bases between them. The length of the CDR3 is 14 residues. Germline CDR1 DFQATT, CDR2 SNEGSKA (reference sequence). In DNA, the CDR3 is TGCAGTGCTAGAGATCCACAGGTTAATTCACCCCTCCACTTT. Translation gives CSARDPQVNSPLHF.

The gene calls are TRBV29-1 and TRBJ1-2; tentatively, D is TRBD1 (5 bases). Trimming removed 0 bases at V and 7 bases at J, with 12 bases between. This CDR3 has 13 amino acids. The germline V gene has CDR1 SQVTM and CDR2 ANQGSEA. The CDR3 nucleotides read TGCAGCGTTGAAGATCGATCTGGGGGTGGCTACACCTTC. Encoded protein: CSVEDRSGGGYTF.

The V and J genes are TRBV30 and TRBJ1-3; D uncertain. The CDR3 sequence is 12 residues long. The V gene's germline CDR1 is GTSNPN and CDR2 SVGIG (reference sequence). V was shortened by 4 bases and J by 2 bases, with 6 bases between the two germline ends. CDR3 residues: CAWISPGNTIYF. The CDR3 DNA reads TGTGCCTGGATCAGTCCTGGAAACACCATATATTTT.

The CDR3 DNA reads as TGTGCCTGGAGTGTGTGGGGTGATGAGCAGTTCTTC. It codes for CAWSVWGDEQFF. J is TRBJ2-1 and V is TRBV30; D gene ambiguous. CDR1 GTSNPN and CDR2 SVGIG come from the germline V gene (reference sequence). The CDR3 runs 12 residues. The ends were cut back, 0 bases at V and 8 bases at J, with 8 bases in the middle.

CDR3 protein: CASSGRDLNTEAFF. CDR3 DNA sequence: TGTGCCAGCAGTGGCCGGGACCTAAACACTGAAGCTTTCTTT. The chain recombines TRBV2 with TRBJ1-1; D perhaps matches TRBD1 (5 bases). The ends were cut back, 4 bases at V and 2 bases at J, with 11 bases in the middle. CDR1 and CDR2 from the germline V gene are SNHLY and FYNNEI. The CDR3 runs to 14 residues.

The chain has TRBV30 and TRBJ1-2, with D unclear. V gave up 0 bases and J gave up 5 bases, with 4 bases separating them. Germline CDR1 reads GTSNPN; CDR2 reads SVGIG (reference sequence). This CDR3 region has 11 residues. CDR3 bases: TGTGCCTGGAGTGTTAAGTATGGCTACACCTTC. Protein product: CAWSVKYGYTF.

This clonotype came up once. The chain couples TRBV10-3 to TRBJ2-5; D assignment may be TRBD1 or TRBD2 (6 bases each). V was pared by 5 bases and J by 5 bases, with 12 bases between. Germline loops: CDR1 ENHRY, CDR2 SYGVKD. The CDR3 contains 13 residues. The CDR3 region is CAISPGAGETQYF. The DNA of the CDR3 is TGTGCCATCAGTCCGGGGGCCGGGGAGACCCAGTACTTC.

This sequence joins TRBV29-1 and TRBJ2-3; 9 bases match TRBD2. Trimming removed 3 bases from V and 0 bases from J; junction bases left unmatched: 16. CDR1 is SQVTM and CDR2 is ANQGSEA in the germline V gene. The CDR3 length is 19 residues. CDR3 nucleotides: TGCAGCGTTGATAGAAGTAGCGGGAGTCACACGATTAGCACAGATACGCAGTATTTT. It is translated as CSVDRSSGSHTISTDTQYF.

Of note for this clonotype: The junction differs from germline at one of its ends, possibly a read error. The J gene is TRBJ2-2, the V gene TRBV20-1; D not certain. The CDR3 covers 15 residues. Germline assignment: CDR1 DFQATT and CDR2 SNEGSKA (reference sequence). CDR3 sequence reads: CSARVEALNTGELFF. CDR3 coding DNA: TGCAGTGCGAGAGTTGAAGCCCTAAACACCGGGGAGCTGTTTTTT.

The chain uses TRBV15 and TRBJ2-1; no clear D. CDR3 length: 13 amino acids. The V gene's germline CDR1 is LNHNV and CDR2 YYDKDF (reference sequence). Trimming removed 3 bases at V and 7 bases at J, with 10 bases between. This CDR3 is CATSSLVLNEQFF. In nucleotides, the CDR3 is TGTGCCACCAGCAGCCTTGTTCTAAATGAGCAGTTCTTC.

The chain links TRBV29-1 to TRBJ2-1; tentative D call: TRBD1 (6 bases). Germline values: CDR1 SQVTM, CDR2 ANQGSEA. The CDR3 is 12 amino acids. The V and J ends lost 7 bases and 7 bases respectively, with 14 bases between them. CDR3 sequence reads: CSAYGQINEQFF. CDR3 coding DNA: TGCAGCGCTTACGGACAGATTAATGAGCAGTTCTTC.

The CDR3 region has the DNA TGTGCCACCAGTGATCGACTTAGCGGGGGGGCGAATGAGCAGTTCTTC. Encoded protein: CATSDRLSGGANEQFF. This chain joins TRBV24-1 and TRBJ2-1, with 11 bases aligning to TRBD2. CDR1 KGHDR and CDR2 SFDVKD come from the germline V gene. The CDR3 runs 16 residues. With 3 bases clipped from V and 7 bases from J, the junction kept 7 bases outside the gene matches.

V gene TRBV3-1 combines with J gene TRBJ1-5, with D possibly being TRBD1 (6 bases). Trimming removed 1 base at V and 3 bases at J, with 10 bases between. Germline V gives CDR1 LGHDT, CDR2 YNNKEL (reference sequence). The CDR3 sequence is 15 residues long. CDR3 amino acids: CASSQVGGPNQPQHF. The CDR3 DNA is TGTGCCAGCAGCCAAGTCGGGGGCCCCAATCAGCCCCAGCATTTT.